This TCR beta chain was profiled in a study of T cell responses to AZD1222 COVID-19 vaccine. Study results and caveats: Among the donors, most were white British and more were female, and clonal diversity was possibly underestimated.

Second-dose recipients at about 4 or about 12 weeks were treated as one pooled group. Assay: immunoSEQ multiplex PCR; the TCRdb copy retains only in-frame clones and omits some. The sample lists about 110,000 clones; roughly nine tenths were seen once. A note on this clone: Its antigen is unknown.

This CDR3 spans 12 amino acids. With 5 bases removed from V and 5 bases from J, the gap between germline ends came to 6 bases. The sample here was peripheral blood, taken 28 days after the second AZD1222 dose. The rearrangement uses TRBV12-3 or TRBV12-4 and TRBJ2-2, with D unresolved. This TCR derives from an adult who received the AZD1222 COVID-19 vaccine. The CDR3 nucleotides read TGTGCCAGCAGTCTGATTACCGGGGAGCTGTTTTTT. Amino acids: CASSLITGELFF.